The entry below describes one TCR beta chain. Its target is not known. CDR1 is MNHEY and CDR2 is SMNVEV in the germline V gene (reference sequence). CDR3 length: 15 amino acids. V shed 5 bases and J shed 5 bases, with 16 bases lying between them. PCR was performed using 60 Vbeta and 13 Jbeta primers. Produced via immunoSEQ multiplex PCR; TCRdb's table is partial and in-frame only. The sample lists around 100,000 clones, around 80% occurring once. This record belongs to a study of cytomegalovirus exposure and HLA in healthy donors. Whole-study findings and limits: According to a later analysis, most TCR beta chains associated with CMV appeared HLA-restricted.

This receptor was obtained from a male donor in good health and CMV-seropositive. This chain connects TRBV27 to TRBJ2-1; tentatively, D is TRBD1 (6 bases). The specimen was PBMCs. The CDR3, as DNA: TGTGCCAGCAGTCGTCCCTGGACAGCTAACAATGAGCAGTTCTTC. It yields the protein CASSRPWTANNEQFF.